What follows are 19 T cell receptor beta chains derived from one specimen sequenced in a study of blood T cell repertoires in COVID-19. The assay was immunoSEQ multiplex PCR, and TCRdb's table has in-frame clones only and misses some. The data show about 130,000 clones, 65% to 90% seen once. Sequences were obtained from PBMCs or T cells enriched from blood (not recorded which). The source of these receptors is a woman aged 50 to 60 who had recovered from COVID-19.

This chain joins TRBV18 and TRBJ2-3; D is possibly TRBD1 (5 bases). The V end was cut by 2 bases, the J end by 8 bases, with 11 bases between. Germline loops: CDR1 KGHSH, CDR2 LQKENI. The CDR3 is 13 amino acids. As DNA, the CDR3 is TGTGCCAGCTCACCATTAGACAGTATTACGCAGTATTTT. Translated, it gives CASSPLDSITQYF.

J is TRBJ1-4 and V is TRBV3-1 (or the pseudogene TRBV3-2), with D uncertain. The CDR3 has 12 amino acids. Trimming removed 1 base from V and 13 bases from J, with 10 bases in between. Per the germline V gene, CDR1 is LGHDT and CDR2 is YNNKEL (reference sequence). CDR3 region: CASSQGGLRLFF. The CDR3 DNA follows: TGTGCCAGCAGCCAAGGCGGACTACGACTGTTTTTT.

V is TRBV5-6 and J is TRBJ1-1, with 7 bases lining up with TRBD1. Losses at the gene ends were 3 bases for V and 4 bases for J; bases not matched to a gene: 12. Per germline, CDR1 SGHDT and CDR2 YYEEEE. CDR3 length: 16 residues. CDR3 in DNA: TGTGCCAGCAGCTGGAGGACCGGGACAGAATTCACTGAAGCTTTCTTT. This encodes CASSWRTGTEFTEAFF.

The rearrangement joins TRBV6-5 to TRBJ1-2; D unclear. V lost 4 bases and J 9 bases, leaving 15 bases between the germline ends. This CDR3 has 13 amino acids. In germline, CDR1 is MNHEY, CDR2 SVGAGI. The CDR3 DNA follows: TGTGCCAGCAGTTTAAAAGATCGGAGGCGCTACACCTTC. Protein sequence: CASSLKDRRRYTF.

This clone was found once. The chain employs TRBV7-2 and TRBJ2-7; 8 bases map to TRBD1. The trim removed 5 bases at V and 5 bases at J, leaving 5 bases unmatched. In germline, CDR1 is SGHTA, CDR2 FQGNSA. The length of the CDR3 is 13 residues. The CDR3 bases are TGTGCCAGCAGCCCACGACAGGGGAACGAGCAGTACTTC. It specifies CASSPRQGNEQYF.

This clone came up a few times. The CDR3 here is CASSLRGIGETQYF. CDR3 DNA sequence: TGCGCCAGCAGCTTGAGAGGGATAGGGGAGACCCAGTACTTC. The chain combines TRBV5-1 with TRBJ2-5; possibly TRBD2 for D (5 bases). V was pared by 1 base and J by 5 bases, with 12 bases between. The V gene's germline CDR1 is SGHRS and CDR2 YFSETQ. The CDR3 has 14 amino acids.

The chain recombines TRBV15 with TRBJ1-2, with D maybe TRBD1 (6 bases). The V gene's germline CDR1 is LNHNV and CDR2 YYDKDF (reference sequence). CDR3 length: 13 amino acids. The V gene lost 5 bases and the J gene lost 8 bases, with 15 bases spanning the gap. The CDR3, as DNA: TGTGCCACCAGCGACGACAGGCGGGGGGGCTACACCTTC. Translation: CATSDDRRGGYTF.

This chain connects TRBV7-8 to TRBJ1-2; D might be TRBD1 (5 bases). CDR1 SGHVS and CDR2 FQNEAQ come from the germline V gene. This CDR3 has 17 residues. Between the trimmed V and J ends, which lost 8 bases and 6 bases, there was a span of 28 bases. The CDR3 protein is CASGRRLVVGDSHGYTF. The CDR3 nucleotides read TGTGCCAGCGGACGACGGTTGGTAGTAGGGGATTCGCATGGCTACACCTTC.

The chain carries TRBV6-5 and TRBJ2-7; 8 bases align to TRBD1. CDR1 MNHEY and CDR2 SVGAGI come from the germline V gene. V lost 2 bases, J lost 3 bases, and 3 bases stayed unmatched. CDR3 length: 14 residues. CDR3 in DNA: TGTGCCAGCAGTTACCGCGGACAGGGCTACGAGCAGTACTTC. This gives the protein CASSYRGQGYEQYF.

This chain links TRBV3-1 (or the pseudogene TRBV3-2) with TRBJ2-2; D gene ambiguous. The CDR3 runs 15 residues. Germline assignment: CDR1 LGHDT and CDR2 YNNKEL (reference sequence). V shed 0 bases and J shed 5 bases, with 10 bases lying between them. CDR3: CASSQDVGWTGELFF. In nucleotides, the CDR3 is TGTGCCAGCAGCCAAGATGTCGGGTGGACCGGGGAGCTGTTTTTT.

The genes are TRBV19 and TRBJ1-4, with 9 bases identical to TRBD1. The trim removed 4 bases at V and 5 bases at J, leaving 5 bases unmatched. The CDR3 consists of 15 residues. CDR1 is LNHDA and CDR2 is SQIVND in the germline V gene (reference sequence). The CDR3 coding sequence is TGTGCCAGTAGTAAAGGGGACAGGGAGAATGAAAAACTGTTTTTT. Protein product: CASSKGDRENEKLFF.

The genes are TRBV7-6 and TRBJ1-1; D is possibly TRBD1 (6 bases). Germline lookup yields CDR1 SGHVS and CDR2 FNYEAQ. This CDR3 has 16 amino acids. Trimming cost V 1 base and J 3 bases, with 15 bases left between them. CDR3 sequence reads: CASSLVSPGAYTEAFF. CDR3 sequence (DNA): TGTGCCAGCAGCTTAGTGTCCCCAGGGGCATACACTGAAGCTTTCTTT.

V and J are TRBV2 and TRBJ1-5; 10 nucleotides line up with TRBD1. Germline-derived CDR1 and CDR2 are SNHLY and FYNNEI. J was trimmed by 3 bases and V by 5 bases; bases with no gene match: 4. The CDR3 has 15 amino acids. Here the CDR3 reads CASSWDRGTNQPQHF. The CDR3, as DNA: TGTGCCAGCAGTTGGGACAGGGGTACCAATCAGCCCCAGCATTTT.

The chain recombines TRBV11-3 with TRBJ2-7; 10 bases align to TRBD2. Trimming removed 4 bases from V and 5 bases from J; junction bases left unmatched: 14. The CDR3 length is 17 residues. The germline CDR1 and CDR2 sequences are SGHNT and YENEEA. The CDR3 DNA is TGTGCCAGCAGCTCGCCGGCCGGGGCTAGCGGGGGAGACGAGCAGTACTTC. It is translated as CASSSPAGASGGDEQYF.

The CDR3 spells CASGPGQGAFHEQYF. CDR3 bases: TGTGCTAGTGGACCGGGACAGGGGGCTTTCCACGAGCAGTACTTC. V usage is TRBV12-5 and J usage is TRBJ2-7; 12 bases are shared with TRBD1. This CDR3 contains 15 residues. Germline V lookup: CDR1 LGHNT, CDR2 FRNRAP. The J segment lost 5 bases and the V segment lost 6 bases, leaving 8 bases of the junction unmatched.

This rearrangement joins TRBV6-5 to TRBJ1-1; D may be TRBD1 (6 bases). Trimming cost V 5 bases and J 0 bases, with 10 bases left between them. Germline values: CDR1 MNHEY, CDR2 SVGAGI. CDR3 length: 14 amino acids. CDR3 bases: TGTGCCAGCAGTCCCGGACAGATGAACACTGAAGCTTTCTTT. Translated: CASSPGQMNTEAFF.

The chain links TRBV2 to TRBJ2-7; 9 bases are a match to TRBD2. The junction had 11 bases not matched to a gene; V was cut back by 6 bases and J by 2 bases. The CDR3 runs 16 residues. Germline loops: CDR1 SNHLY, CDR2 FYNNEI. The DNA for the CDR3 is TGTGCCAGCAGCCCAATTAGCGGGGGTGTTACCTACGAGCAGTACTTC. Its translation: CASSPISGGVTYEQYF.

The rearrangement uses TRBV6-2 or TRBV6-3 and TRBJ1-1; 7 positions agree with TRBD1. The CDR3 sequence is 15 residues long. With V trimmed by 5 bases and J by 7 bases, 13 bases remained unmatched. Germline V lookup: CDR1 MNHEY, CDR2 SVGEGT. This CDR3 is CASSDRTGMGGEAFF. The CDR3 nucleotides read TGTGCCAGCAGTGACAGGACAGGCATGGGAGGTGAAGCTTTCTTT.

The chain has TRBV7-6 and TRBJ1-1; D is unclear. V lost 5 bases and J lost 0, with 13 bases in between. CDR3 length: 15 amino acids. Germline lookup yields CDR1 SGHVS and CDR2 FNYEAQ. CDR3: CASSTTDRMNTEAFF. The CDR3 nucleotides are TGTGCCAGCAGCACAACAGACCGCATGAACACTGAAGCTTTCTTT.